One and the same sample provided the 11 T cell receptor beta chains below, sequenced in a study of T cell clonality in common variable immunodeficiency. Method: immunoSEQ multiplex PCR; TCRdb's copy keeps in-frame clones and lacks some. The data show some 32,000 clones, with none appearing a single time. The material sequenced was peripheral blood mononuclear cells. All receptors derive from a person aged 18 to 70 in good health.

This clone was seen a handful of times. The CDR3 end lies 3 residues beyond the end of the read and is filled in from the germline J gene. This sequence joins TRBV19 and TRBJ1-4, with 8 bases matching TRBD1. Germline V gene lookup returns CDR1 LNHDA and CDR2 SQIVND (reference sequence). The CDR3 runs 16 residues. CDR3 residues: CASRDRLSGGANVLFF. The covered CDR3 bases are TGTGCCAGCCGGGACAGGTTGAGTGGAGGGGCCAACGTA.

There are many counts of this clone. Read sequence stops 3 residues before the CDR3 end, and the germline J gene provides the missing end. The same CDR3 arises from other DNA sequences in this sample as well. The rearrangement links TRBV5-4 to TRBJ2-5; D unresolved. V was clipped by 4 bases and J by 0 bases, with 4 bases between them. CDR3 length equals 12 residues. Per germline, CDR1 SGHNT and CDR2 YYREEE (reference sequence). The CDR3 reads CASSPYQETQYF. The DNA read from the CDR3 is TGTGCCAGCAGCCCATACCAAGAGACC. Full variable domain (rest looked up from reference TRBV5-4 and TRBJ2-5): ETGVTQSPTHLIKTRGQQVTLRCSSQSGHNTVSWYQQALGQGPQFIFQYYREEENGRGNFPPRFSGLQFPNYSSELNVNALELDDSALYLCASSPYQETQYFGPGTRLLVL.

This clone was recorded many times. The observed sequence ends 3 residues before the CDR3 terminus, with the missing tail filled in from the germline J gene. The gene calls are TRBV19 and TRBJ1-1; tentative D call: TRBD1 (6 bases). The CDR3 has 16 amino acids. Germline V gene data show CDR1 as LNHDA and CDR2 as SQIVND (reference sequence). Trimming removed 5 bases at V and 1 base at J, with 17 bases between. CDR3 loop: CASSPTGIRGNTEAFF. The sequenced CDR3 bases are TGTGCCAGTAGTCCTACAGGGATTCGGGGGAACACTGAA.

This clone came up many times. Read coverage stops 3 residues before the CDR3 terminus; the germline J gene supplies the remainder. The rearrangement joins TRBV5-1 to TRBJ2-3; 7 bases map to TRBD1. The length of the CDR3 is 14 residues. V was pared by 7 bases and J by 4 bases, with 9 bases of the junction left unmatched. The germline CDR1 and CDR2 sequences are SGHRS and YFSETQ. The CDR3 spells CASLRDRASDTQYF. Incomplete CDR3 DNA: TGCGCCAGCCTTCGGGACAGAGCCTCAGATACG.

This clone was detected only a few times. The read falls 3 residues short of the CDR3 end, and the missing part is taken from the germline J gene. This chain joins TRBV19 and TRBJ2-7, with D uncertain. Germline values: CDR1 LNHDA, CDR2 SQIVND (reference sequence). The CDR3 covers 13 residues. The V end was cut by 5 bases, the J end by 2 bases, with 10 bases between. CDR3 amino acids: CASSAAVTYEQYF. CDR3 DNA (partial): TGTGCCAGTAGTGCGGCCGTTACCTACGAG.

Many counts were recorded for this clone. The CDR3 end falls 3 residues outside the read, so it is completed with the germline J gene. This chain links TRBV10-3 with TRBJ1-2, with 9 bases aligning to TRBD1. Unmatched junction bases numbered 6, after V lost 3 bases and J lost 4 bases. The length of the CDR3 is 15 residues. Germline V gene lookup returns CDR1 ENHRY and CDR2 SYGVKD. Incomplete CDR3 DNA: TGTGCCATCAGTGACCTGGACAGGGGACGCTATGGC. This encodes CAISDLDRGRYG. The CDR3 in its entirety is CAISDLDRGRYGYTF.

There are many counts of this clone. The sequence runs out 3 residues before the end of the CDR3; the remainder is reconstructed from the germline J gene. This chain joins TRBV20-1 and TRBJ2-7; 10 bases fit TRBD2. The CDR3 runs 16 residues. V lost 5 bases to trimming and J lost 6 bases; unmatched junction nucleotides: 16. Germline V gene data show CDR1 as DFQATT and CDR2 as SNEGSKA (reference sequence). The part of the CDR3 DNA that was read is TGCAGTGCTGATATGGCGAGGACTAGCGGTCCTGGCGAG. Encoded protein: CSADMARTSGPGE. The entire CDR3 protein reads CSADMARTSGPGEQYF.

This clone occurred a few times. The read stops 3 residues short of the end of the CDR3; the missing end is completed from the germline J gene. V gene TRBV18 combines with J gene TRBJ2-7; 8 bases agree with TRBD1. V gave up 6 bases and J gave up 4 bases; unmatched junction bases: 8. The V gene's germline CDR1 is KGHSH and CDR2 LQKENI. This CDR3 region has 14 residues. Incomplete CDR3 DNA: TGTGCCAGCTCCCCGCGGACAGGGCCGTACGAG. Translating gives CASSPRTGPYE. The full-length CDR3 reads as CASSPRTGPYEQYF.

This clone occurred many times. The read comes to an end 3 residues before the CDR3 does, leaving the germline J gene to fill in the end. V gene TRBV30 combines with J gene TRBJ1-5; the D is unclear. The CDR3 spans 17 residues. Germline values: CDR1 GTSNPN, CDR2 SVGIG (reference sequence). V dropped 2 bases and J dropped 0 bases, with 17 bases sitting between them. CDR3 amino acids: CAWSFGFTGSSNQPQHF. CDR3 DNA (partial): TGTGCCTGGAGTTTCGGGTTTACGGGGTCTAGCAATCAGCCC.

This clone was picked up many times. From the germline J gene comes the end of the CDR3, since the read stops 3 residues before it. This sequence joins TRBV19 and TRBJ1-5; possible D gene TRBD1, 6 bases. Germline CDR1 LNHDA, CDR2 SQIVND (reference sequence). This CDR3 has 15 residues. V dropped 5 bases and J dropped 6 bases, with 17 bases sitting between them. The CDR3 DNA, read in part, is TGTGCCAGTAGTCCCTATCACAGGGACCCTCAGCCC. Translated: CASSPYHRDPQP. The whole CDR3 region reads CASSPYHRDPQPQHF.

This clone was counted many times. CDR3 in amino acids: CASSPASTTEKLFF. The CDR3 DNA, read in part, is TGCGCCAGCAGCCCTGCGTCCACGACAGAAAAG. This sequence joins TRBV5-1 and TRBJ2-2, with D possibly matching TRBD1 (5 bases). The CDR3 extends 3 residues past the end of the read, so its final part is completed from the germline J gene. The germline V gene has CDR1 SGHRS and CDR2 YFSETQ. The CDR3 runs 14 residues. Complete variable domain (other parts from reference TRBV5-1 and TRBJ2-2): KAGVTQTPRYLIKTRGQQVTLSCSPISGHRSVSWYQQTPGQGLQFLFEYFSETQRNKGNFPGRFSGRQFSNSRSEMNVSTLELGDSALYLCASSPASTTEKLFFGEGSRLTVL.